This record covers a single T cell receptor (beta chain). Trimming removed 5 bases at V and 4 bases at J, with 9 bases between. Germline V gives CDR1 SNHLY, CDR2 FYNNEI. This CDR3 contains 13 residues. The data originate from a study of CD8 T cells in Susac syndrome. Random hexamers were used to reverse transcribe an amount of about 0.45 to 1 ug RNA. Each CDR3 protein is one row after TCRdb ran MiXCR on the immunoSEQ multiplex PCR reads. The sample consists of hundreds of thousands of distinct CDR3 sequences, about 96% of them appearing once. This sequence originates from a human donor with multiple sclerosis. Specimen: CD4+ T cells from PBMCs. V is TRBV2 and J is TRBJ2-1, with D perhaps TRBD1 (6 bases). CDR3 sequence: CASSSGQYNEQFF. The CDR3 DNA reads TGTGCCAGCAGTTCTGGACAGTACAATGAGCAGTTCTTC.